The clone carrying this T cell receptor beta chain was detected only a few times. Its antigen remains unidentified. This CDR3 contains 12 residues. The germline CDR1 and CDR2 sequences are MDHEN and SYDVKM. The V gene lost 4 bases and the J gene lost 4 bases, with 8 bases spanning the gap. From the 5' RACE reads, TCRdb called clonotypes with MiXCR, one entry per CDR3 protein. This sample has hundreds of thousands of distinct CDR3 sequences, with 9% to 15% found just once. The data were taken from a study of T cells after yellow fever vaccination. General study findings and limits: The bulk population could contribute abundant contaminating clonotypes to FACS-sorted repertoires. Subsequent to the booster, the majority of primary-vaccination clones reappeared (approximately 95% CD4, 85% to 90% CD8).

The sequenced sample was PBMCs, obtained on the day of the yellow fever booster vaccination. The origin of this receptor is a man younger than 45 who received the YFV17D yellow fever vaccine. The V call is TRBV28, the J call TRBJ2-7; D is uncertain. This CDR3 is CASSYGDYEQYF. The CDR3, as DNA: TGTGCCAGCAGTTACGGAGATTACGAGCAGTACTTC.